This TCR beta chain derives from a study of blood T cell repertoires in COVID-19. Trimming removed 8 bases at V and 4 bases at J, with 9 bases between. CDR3 size: 12 residues. Germline V lookup: CDR1 ENHRY, CDR2 SYGVKD. Study processing details: Amplification from reference gene primers served as the basis for estimated nucleated cell counts. The repertoire was sequenced with immunoSEQ multiplex PCR; TCRdb's copy has only in-frame clones and lacks some. V and J calls and clone size come straight from that table; D and trimming were deduced from the DNA. Of roughly 160,000 clones in the sample, about 85% are singletons; the top ten hold about 5.3%. Participants had their cohort set by participant-reported clinical history.

J is TRBJ2-1 and V is TRBV10-3; TRBD1 might be the D (5 bases). Material: PBMCs or T cells enriched from blood (not recorded which). The TCR originated in a middle-aged woman with acute COVID-19. The CDR3 region is CAIGDSYNEQFF. CDR3 coding DNA: TGTGCCATCGGAGACAGTTACAATGAGCAGTTCTTC.